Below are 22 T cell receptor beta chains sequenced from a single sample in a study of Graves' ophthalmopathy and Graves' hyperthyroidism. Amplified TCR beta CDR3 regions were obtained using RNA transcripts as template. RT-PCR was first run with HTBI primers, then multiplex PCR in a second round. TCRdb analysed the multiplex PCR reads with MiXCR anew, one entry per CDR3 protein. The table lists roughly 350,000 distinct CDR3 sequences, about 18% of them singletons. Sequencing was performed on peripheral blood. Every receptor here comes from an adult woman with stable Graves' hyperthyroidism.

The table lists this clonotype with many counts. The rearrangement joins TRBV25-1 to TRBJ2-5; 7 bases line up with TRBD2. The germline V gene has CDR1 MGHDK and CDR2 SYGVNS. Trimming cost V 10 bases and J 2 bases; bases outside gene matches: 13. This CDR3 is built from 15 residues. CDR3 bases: TGTGCCACCGGAGGGAGGGAGGGCCCACAAGAGACCCAGTACTTC. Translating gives CATGGREGPQETQYF.

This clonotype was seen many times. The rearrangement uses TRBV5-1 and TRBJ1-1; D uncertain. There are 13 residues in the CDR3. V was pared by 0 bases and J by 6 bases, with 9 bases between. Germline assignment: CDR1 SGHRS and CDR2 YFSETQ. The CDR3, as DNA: TGCGCCAGCAGCTTGGCCAACCGTCCTGAAGCTTTCTTT. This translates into CASSLANRPEAFF. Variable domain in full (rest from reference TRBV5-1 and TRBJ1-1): KAGVTQTPRYLIKTRGQQVTLSCSPISGHRSVSWYQQTPGQGLQFLFEYFSETQRNKGNFPGRFSGRQFSNSRSEMNVSTLELGDSALYLCASSLANRPEAFFGQGTRLTVV.

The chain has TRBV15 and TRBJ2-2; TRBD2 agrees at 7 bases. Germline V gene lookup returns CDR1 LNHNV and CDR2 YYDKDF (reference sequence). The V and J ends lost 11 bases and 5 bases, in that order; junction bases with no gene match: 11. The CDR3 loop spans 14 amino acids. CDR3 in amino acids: CAACRGEGTGELFF. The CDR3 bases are TGTGCCGCCTGCAGAGGGGAGGGAACCGGGGAGCTGTTTTTT.

The DNA for the CDR3 is TGTGCCAGCAGGGGTTTGGTGGATGAAAAACTGTTTTTT. Protein product: CASRGLVDEKLFF. The chain carries TRBV12-3 or TRBV12-4 and TRBJ1-4; D not resolved. Trimming removed 6 bases at V and 6 bases at J, with 11 bases between. This CDR3 spans 13 amino acids.

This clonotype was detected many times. CDR3 region: CSARDSASGTYEQYF. The CDR3 DNA reads TGCAGTGCTAGAGATTCGGCTAGCGGGACTTACGAGCAGTACTTC. This chain joins TRBV20-1 and TRBJ2-7; 9 bases match TRBD2. Germline values: CDR1 DFQATT, CDR2 SNEGSKA (reference sequence). V trimming: 0 bases; J trimming: 4 bases; junction bases outside the gene matches: 7. The CDR3 contains 15 residues.

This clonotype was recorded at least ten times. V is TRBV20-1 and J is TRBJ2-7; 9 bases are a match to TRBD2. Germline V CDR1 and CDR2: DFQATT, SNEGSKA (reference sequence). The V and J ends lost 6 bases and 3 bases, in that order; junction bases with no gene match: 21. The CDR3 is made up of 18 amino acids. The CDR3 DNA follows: TGCAGTGCCCCTACTGCAATTAGCGGGAGACTCAGAGACTACGAGCAGTACTTC. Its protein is CSAPTAISGRLRDYEQYF.

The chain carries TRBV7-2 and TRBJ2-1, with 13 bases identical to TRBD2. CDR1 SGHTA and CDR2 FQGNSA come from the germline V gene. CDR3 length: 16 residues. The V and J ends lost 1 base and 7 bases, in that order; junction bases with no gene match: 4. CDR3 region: CASSLVGTSGTNEQFF. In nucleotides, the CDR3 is TGTGCCAGCAGCTTAGTTGGGACTAGCGGGACGAATGAGCAGTTCTTC.

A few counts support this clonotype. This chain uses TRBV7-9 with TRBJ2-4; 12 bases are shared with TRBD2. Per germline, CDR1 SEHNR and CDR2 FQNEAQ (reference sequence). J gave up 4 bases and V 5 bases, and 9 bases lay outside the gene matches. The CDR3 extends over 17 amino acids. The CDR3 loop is CASSTGLAGSPKNIQYF. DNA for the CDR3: TGTGCCAGCAGCACGGGACTAGCGGGTTCCCCAAAAAACATTCAGTACTTC.

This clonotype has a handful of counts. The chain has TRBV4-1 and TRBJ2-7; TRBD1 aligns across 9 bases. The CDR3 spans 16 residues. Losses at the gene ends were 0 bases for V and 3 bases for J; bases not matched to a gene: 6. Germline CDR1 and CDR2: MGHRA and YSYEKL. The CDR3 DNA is TGCGCCAGCAGCCAAGACCTCTGGACAGGGGACTACGAGCAGTACTTC. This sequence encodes CASSQDLWTGDYEQYF.

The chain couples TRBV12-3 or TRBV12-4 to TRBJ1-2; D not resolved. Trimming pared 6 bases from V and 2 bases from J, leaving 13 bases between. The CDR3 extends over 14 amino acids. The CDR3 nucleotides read TGTGCCAGCAGCCATACGACCGGGAACTATGGCTACACCTTC. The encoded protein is CASSHTTGNYGYTF.

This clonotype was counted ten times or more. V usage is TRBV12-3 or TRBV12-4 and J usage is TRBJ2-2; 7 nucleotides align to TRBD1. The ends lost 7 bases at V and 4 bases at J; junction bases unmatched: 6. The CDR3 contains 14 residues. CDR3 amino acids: CASKATGLTGELFF. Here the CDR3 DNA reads TGTGCCAGCAAAGCGACAGGGCTCACCGGGGAGCTGTTTTTT.

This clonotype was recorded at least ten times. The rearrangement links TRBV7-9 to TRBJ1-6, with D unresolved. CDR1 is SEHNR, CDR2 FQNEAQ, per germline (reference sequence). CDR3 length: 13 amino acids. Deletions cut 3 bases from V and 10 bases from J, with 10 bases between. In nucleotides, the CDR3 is TGTGCCAGCAGCTTCCTGCTATTCTCACCCCTCCACTTT. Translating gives CASSFLLFSPLHF.

CDR3 in DNA: TGCGCCAGCAGCCAACAAAGCGCAGGCGTTTATGGCTACACCTTC. Translation gives CASSQQSAGVYGYTF. The V and J genes are TRBV4-1 and TRBJ1-2; no definite D call. The CDR3 sequence is 15 residues long. V lost 2 bases, J lost 5 bases, and 15 bases lay in between. Germline V gene data show CDR1 as MGHRA and CDR2 as YSYEKL.

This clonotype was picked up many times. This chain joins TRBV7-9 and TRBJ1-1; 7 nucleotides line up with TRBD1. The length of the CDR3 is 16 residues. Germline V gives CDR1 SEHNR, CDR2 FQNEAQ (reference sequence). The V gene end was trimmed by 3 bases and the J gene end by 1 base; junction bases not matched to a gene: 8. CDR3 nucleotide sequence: TGTGCCAGCAGCTTTTCCGGGACAGATAAGAACACTGAAGCTTTCTTT. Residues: CASSFSGTDKNTEAFF.

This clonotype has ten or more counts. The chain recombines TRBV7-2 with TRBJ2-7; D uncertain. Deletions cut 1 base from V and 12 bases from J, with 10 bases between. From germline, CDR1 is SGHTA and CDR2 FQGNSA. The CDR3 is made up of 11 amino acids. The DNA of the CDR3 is TGTGCCAGCAGCTTAGGTAACTCGCCGTACTTC. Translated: CASSLGNSPYF.

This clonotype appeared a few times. The CDR3 reads CASSQEPGHTEAFF. As DNA, the CDR3 is TGCGCCAGCAGCCAAGAGCCAGGGCACACTGAAGCTTTCTTT. The chain is built from TRBV4-1 and TRBJ1-1; perhaps TRBD1 as D (5 bases). V gave up 0 bases and J gave up 3 bases, with 8 bases separating them. This CDR3 region has 14 residues. CDR1 is MGHRA and CDR2 is YSYEKL in the germline V gene.

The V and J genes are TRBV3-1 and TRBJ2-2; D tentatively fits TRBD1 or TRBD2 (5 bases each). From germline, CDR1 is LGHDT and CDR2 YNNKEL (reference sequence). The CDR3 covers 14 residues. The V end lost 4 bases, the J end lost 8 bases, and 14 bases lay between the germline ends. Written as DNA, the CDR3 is TGTGCCAGCAGCCCAACGGGACCACTGGGGGAGCTGTTTTTT. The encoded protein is CASSPTGPLGELFF.

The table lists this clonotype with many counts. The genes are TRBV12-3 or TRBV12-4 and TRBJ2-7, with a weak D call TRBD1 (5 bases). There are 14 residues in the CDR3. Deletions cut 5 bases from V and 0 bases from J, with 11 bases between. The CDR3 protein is CASSGAGLSYEQYF. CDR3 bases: TGTGCCAGCAGTGGGGCAGGGCTCTCCTACGAGCAGTACTTC.

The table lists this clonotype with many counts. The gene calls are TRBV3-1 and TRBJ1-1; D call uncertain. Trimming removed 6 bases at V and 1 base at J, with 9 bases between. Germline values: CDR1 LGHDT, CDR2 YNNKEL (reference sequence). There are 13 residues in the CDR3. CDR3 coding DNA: TGTGCCAGCAGTTACACTCGGAACACTGAAGCTTTCTTT. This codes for CASSYTRNTEAFF.

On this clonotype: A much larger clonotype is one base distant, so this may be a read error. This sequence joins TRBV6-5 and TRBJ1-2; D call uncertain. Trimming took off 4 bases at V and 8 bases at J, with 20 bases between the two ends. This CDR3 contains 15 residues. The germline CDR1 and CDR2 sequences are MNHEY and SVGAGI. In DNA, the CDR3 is TGTGCCAGCAGTTCGAGGCAGGAAAAGGGTTACGGCTACACCTTC. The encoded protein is CASSSRQEKGYGYTF.

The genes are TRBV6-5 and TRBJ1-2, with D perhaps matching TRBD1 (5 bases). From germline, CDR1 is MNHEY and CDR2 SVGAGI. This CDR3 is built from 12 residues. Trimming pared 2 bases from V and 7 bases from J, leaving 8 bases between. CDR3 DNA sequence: TGTGCCAGCAGTTACCCGGGGCCTGGCTACACCTTC. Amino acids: CASSYPGPGYTF.

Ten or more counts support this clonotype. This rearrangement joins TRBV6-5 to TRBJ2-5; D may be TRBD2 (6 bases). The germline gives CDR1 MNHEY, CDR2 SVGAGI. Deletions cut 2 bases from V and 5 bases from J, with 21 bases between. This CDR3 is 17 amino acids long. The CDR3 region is CASSYARGGARRETQYF. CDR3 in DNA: TGTGCCAGCAGTTACGCGCGGGGCGGCGCGCGTAGGGAGACCCAGTACTTC.